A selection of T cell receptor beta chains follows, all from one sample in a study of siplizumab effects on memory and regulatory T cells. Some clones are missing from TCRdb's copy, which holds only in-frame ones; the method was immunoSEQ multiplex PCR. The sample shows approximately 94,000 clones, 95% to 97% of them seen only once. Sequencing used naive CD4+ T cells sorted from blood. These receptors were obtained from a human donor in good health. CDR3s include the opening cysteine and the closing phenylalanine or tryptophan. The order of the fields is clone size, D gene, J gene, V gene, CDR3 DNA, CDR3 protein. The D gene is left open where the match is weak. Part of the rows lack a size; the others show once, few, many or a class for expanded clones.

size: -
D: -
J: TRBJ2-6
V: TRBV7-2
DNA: TGTGCCAGCAGCTTAAGCTCTGGGGCCAACGTCCTGACTTTC
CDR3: CASSLSSGANVLTF

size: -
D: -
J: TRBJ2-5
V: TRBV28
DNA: TGTGCCAGCAGGATAGGCAGGGAGACCCAGTACTTC
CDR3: CASRIGRETQYF

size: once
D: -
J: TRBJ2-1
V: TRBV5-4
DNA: TGTGCCAGCAGCTTGTCCCTAAATGAGCAGTTCTTC
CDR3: CASSLSLNEQFF

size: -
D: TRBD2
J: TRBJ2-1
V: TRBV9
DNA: TGTGCCAGCAGTAGCGGGGGAGTCTACAATGAGCAGTTCTTC
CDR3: CASSSGGVYNEQFF

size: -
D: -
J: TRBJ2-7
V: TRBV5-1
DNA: TGCGCCAGCAGCTTGGGACAGGTCAAATCCTACGAGCAGTACTTC
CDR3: CASSLGQVKSYEQYF

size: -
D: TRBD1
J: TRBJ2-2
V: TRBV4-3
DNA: TGCGCCAGCAGCCACAACAGGGGGCTGAGCACCGGGGAGCTGTTTTTT
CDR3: CASSHNRGLSTGELFF

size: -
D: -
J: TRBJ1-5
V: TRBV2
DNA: TGTGCCAGCAGTGATTGGTCGTGGACTCAGCCCCAGCATTTT
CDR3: CASSDWSWTQPQHF

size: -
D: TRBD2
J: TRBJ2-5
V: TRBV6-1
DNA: TGTGCCAGCAGTGCAATAATAGCGGGGGGACCAAGACGGGCGACCCAGTACTTC
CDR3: CASSAIIAGGPRRATQYF

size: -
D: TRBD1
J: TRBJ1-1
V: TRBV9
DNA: TGTGCCAGCAGCGCCCGGGACAGGGAATCTGAAGCTTTCTTT
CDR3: CASSARDRESEAFF

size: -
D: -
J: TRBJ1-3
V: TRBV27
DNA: TGTGCCAGCAGTTCGAGGGCGGAGGGGAACACCATATATTTT
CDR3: CASSSRAEGNTIYF

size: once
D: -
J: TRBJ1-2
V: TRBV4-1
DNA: TGCGCCAGCAGCCAAAGGGGCACTCACTATGGCTACACCTTC
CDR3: CASSQRGTHYGYTF

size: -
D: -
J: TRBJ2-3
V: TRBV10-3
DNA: TGTGCCATCAGTGAGTCGTGGACAGATACGCAGTATTTT
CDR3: CAISESWTDTQYF

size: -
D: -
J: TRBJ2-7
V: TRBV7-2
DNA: TGTGCCAGCAGGAGTGGGCCCCCCGCCTACGAGCAGTACTTC
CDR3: CASRSGPPAYEQYF

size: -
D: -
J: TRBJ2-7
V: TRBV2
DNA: TGTGCCAGCAGACCCGGGGGGACAACATTCTACGAGCAGTACTTC
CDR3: CASRPGGTTFYEQYF

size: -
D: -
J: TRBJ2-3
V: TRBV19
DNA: TGTGCCAGTAGTATAGGCGGGCAGGGTACAGATACGCAGTATTTT
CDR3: CASSIGGQGTDTQYF

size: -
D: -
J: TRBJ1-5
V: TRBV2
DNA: TGTGCCAGCAGTGAATGGTCAGAAAATCAGCCCCAGCATTTT
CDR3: CASSEWSENQPQHF

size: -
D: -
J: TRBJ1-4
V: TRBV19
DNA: TGTGCCAGTAGTATTTCGGGGGGCCCGAATGAAAAACTGTTTTTT
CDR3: CASSISGGPNEKLFF

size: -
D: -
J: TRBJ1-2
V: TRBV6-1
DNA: TGTGCCAGCGAAGTTCAGGGAAGCGGCTACACCTTC
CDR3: CASEVQGSGYTF

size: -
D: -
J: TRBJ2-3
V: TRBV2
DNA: TGTGCCAGCAGTGAGCGCCCCGGGGATACGCAGTATTTT
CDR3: CASSERPGDTQYF

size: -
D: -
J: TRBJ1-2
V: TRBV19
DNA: TGTGCCAGTAATGACGGGGGGCGTGCGAACTATGGCTACACCTTC
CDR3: CASNDGGRANYGYTF

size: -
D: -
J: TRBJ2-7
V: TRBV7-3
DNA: TGTGCCAGCAGCTTTGGGGTGGGCAACGAGCAGTACTTC
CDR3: CASSFGVGNEQYF

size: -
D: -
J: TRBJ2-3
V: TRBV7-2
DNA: TGTGCCAGCAGCTTTGACAAACTCACAGATACGCAGTATTTT
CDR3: CASSFDKLTDTQYF

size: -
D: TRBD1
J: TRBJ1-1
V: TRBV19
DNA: TGTGCCAGTACTCGGGGGATCACAGGGGGCGAAGACACTGAAGCTTTCTTT
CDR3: CASTRGITGGEDTEAFF

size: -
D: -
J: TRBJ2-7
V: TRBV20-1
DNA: TGCAGTGCTAGCCAGGACGAGCAGTACTTC
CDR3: CSASQDEQYF

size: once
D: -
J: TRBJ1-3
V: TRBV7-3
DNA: TGTGCCAGCAGTTATAAAAGACAGTTCGGTGGAAACACCATATATTTT
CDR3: CASSYKRQFGGNTIYF

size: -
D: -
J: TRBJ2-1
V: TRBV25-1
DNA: TGTGCCAGCAGTGCTCGACACTTTAGTCCCTACAATGAGCAGTTCTTC
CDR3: CASSARHFSPYNEQFF

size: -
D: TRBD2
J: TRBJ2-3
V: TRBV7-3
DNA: TGTGCCAGCAGCTTAATTGCGGGGGTTGGTGGCACAGATACGCAGTATTTT
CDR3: CASSLIAGVGGTDTQYF

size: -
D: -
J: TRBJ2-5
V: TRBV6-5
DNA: TGTGCCAGCAGTTACTCTCAGGGCCGCCGGACCCAGTACTTC
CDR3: CASSYSQGRRTQYF

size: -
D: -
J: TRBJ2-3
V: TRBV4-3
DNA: TGCGCCAGCAGCCAAGAGAGGCGGGTAGCAGATACGCAGTATTTT
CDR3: CASSQERRVADTQYF